A single sample gave rise to the 27 T cell receptor beta chains below, sequenced in a study of T cells in Graves' hyperthyroidism and ophthalmopathy. TCR beta CDR3 regions were amplified from RNA transcripts. When the TCR CDR3 underwent first-round RT-PCR, the HTBI primer set was used. TCRdb ran MiXCR on the multiplex PCR reads and lists one entry per CDR3 protein. Seen here are about 560,000 distinct CDR3 sequences, 16% observed once, and the top ten hold 18%. The sample taken for sequencing was blood. These receptor sequences come from a woman aged 18-29 years with Graves' hyperthyroidism.

This clonotype was seen many times. The V and J genes are TRBV5-1 and TRBJ2-7, with 9 positions matching TRBD2. This CDR3 spans 17 amino acids. The J segment lost 0 bases and the V segment lost 0 bases, leaving 7 bases of the junction unmatched. Germline V gene lookup returns CDR1 SGHRS and CDR2 YFSETQ. CDR3 nucleotide sequence: TGCGCCAGCAGCTTGGTGGCTAGCGGGGCGAGCTCCTACGAGCAGTACTTC. It encodes CASSLVASGASSYEQYF.

The chain joins TRBV20-1 to TRBJ1-1; perhaps TRBD1 as D (5 bases). The length of the CDR3 is 13 residues. Trimming took off 2 bases at V and 8 bases at J, with 15 bases between the two ends. The germline gives CDR1 DFQATT, CDR2 SNEGSKA (reference sequence). The chain's CDR3 is CSARSQGGAEAFF. The CDR3 DNA is TGCAGTGCTAGATCCCAAGGTGGGGCAGAAGCTTTCTTT.

V and J are TRBV12-3 or TRBV12-4 and TRBJ1-2; 11 bases line up with TRBD1. V gave up 1 base and J gave up 4 bases; unmatched junction bases: 2. CDR3 length: 15 residues. The CDR3 sequence: CASSLGTGGAYGYTF. The CDR3 nucleotides are TGTGCCAGCAGTTTAGGGACAGGGGGCGCCTATGGCTACACCTTC.

CDR3: CASSIGTLSYEQYF. DNA for the CDR3: TGTGCCAGCAGCATAGGTACCCTGAGCTACGAGCAGTACTTC. The J gene is TRBJ2-7, the V gene TRBV6-1; D not resolved. Trimming shortened V by 6 bases and J by 3 bases, and 15 bases separated the two germline ends. The CDR3 is 14 residues long. Germline V gene sequence: CDR1 MNHNS, CDR2 SASEGT.

This clonotype was detected once. The rearrangement uses TRBV6-1 and TRBJ1-3, with a tentative D call TRBD1 (6 bases). V was trimmed by 2 bases and J by 12 bases, leaving 14 bases between them. Germline V CDR1 and CDR2: MNHNS, SASEGT. The CDR3 is made up of 13 amino acids. CDR3 in amino acids: CASSEWSGAVIYF. The CDR3 DNA reads TGTGCCAGCAGTGAATGGTCGGGGGCTGTCATATATTTT.

The chain employs TRBV20-1 and TRBJ1-5; 7 positions match TRBD1. Germline V CDR1 and CDR2: DFQATT, SNEGSKA (reference sequence). The ends lost 5 bases at V and 1 base at J; junction bases unmatched: 8. The CDR3 sequence is 15 residues long. The CDR3 is CSARQGGKSNQPQHF. Written as DNA, the CDR3 is TGCAGTGCTCGACAGGGTGGAAAAAGCAATCAGCCCCAGCATTTT.

This sequence joins TRBV28 and TRBJ2-7; either TRBD1 or TRBD2 may supply D (5 bases each). The CDR3 sequence is 15 residues long. V was trimmed by 6 bases and J by 3 bases, leaving 18 bases between them. Looked up from germline, CDR1 is MDHEN and CDR2 is SYDVKM. The CDR3 nucleotides are TGTGCCAGCAGGGGGGTCGGGACCCAATTCTACGAGCAGTACTTC. Residues: CASRGVGTQFYEQYF.

This clonotype has at least ten counts. This chain joins TRBV18 and TRBJ2-1; perhaps TRBD2 as D (5 bases). Germline V gene sequence: CDR1 KGHSH, CDR2 LQKENI. Trimming stripped 3 bases from V and 3 bases from J, with 15 bases between. This CDR3 is 16 amino acids long. CDR3 residues: CASSPTGETHYNEQFF. The CDR3 DNA follows: TGTGCCAGCTCACCTACCGGGGAGACCCACTACAATGAGCAGTTCTTC. Full variable domain (rest looked up from reference TRBV18 and TRBJ2-1): NAGVMQNPRHLVRRRGQEARLRCSPMKGHSHVYWYRQLPEEGLKFMVYLQKENIIDESGMPKERFSAEFPKEGPSILRIQQVVRGDSAAYFCASSPTGETHYNEQFFGPGTRLTVL.

This clonotype was seen only a few times. The chain links TRBV4-1 to TRBJ1-3; no clear D. This CDR3 is 14 amino acids long. Between the trimmed V and J ends, which lost 1 base and 4 bases, there was a span of 8 bases. The germline V gene encodes CDR1 MGHRA and CDR2 YSYEKL. This CDR3 reads CASSQGRSGNTIYF. The CDR3 region has the DNA TGCGCCAGCAGCCAAGGACGTTCCGGAAACACCATATATTTT.

This clonotype was recorded at least ten times. The chain is built from TRBV20-1 and TRBJ1-1; D remains unclear. The CDR3 is made up of 12 amino acids. Germline CDR1 reads DFQATT; CDR2 reads SNEGSKA (reference sequence). The V end was cut by 4 bases, the J end by 10 bases, with 16 bases between. Here the CDR3 reads CSAKEGTGGAFF. CDR3 in DNA: TGCAGTGCTAAGGAGGGCACCGGAGGAGCTTTCTTT.

This sequence joins TRBV27 and TRBJ1-3; 8 bases fit TRBD1. Germline V gene lookup returns CDR1 MNHEY and CDR2 SMNVEV (reference sequence). The CDR3 contains 15 residues. V lost 4 bases and J lost 4; bases outside the gene matches: 6. The CDR3 DNA is TGTGCCAGCAGTTCCTGGACAGGGCCGGGAAACACCATATATTTT. Translated: CASSSWTGPGNTIYF.

This clonotype has at least ten counts. The rearrangement uses TRBV28 and TRBJ1-4; a possible D gene is TRBD1 (6 bases). In germline, CDR1 is MDHEN, CDR2 SYDVKM. The CDR3 has 15 residues. V was trimmed by 2 bases and J by 6 bases, leaving 13 bases between them. In DNA form, the CDR3 reads TGTGCCAGCAGTTTACTCGGGACACATCATGAAAAACTGTTTTTT. Encoded protein: CASSLLGTHHEKLFF.

In its sample, this clonotype was seen a few times. The genes are TRBV10-2 and TRBJ2-3; 8 bases are a match to TRBD2. CDR3 length: 15 amino acids. Germline V lookup: CDR1 WSHSY, CDR2 SAAADI. V lost 3 bases, J lost 2 bases, and 4 bases stayed unmatched. For the CDR3, the DNA is TGCGCCAGCAGTGACTCTAGCGGGCACACAGATACGCAGTATTTT. This sequence encodes CASSDSSGHTDTQYF.

The chain links TRBV10-3 to TRBJ1-2, with 7 bases lining up with TRBD1. Trimming removed 8 bases from V and 7 bases from J; junction bases left unmatched: 7. The germline V gene encodes CDR1 ENHRY and CDR2 SYGVKD. The CDR3 consists of 12 residues. The CDR3 nucleotides read TGTGCCATCGGACAGGCCCTGAGTGGCTACACCTTC. Protein sequence: CAIGQALSGYTF.

This clonotype occurred a few times. This sequence joins TRBV27 and TRBJ2-2; no reliable D call. The CDR3 sequence is 15 residues long. V was trimmed by 6 bases and J by 2 bases, leaving 13 bases between them. The germline gives CDR1 MNHEY, CDR2 SMNVEV (reference sequence). CDR3 amino acids: CASRPRTINTGELFF. The CDR3 DNA reads TGTGCCAGCAGGCCTAGAACTATTAACACCGGGGAGCTGTTTTTT.

There are many counts of this clonotype. The chain joins TRBV2 to TRBJ1-6; no firm D call. The CDR3 runs to 13 residues. V was cut by 2 bases and J by 8 bases, with 7 bases left in between. The germline V gene encodes CDR1 SNHLY and CDR2 FYNNEI. The CDR3 is CASSEQPYSPLHF. In DNA, the CDR3 is TGTGCCAGCAGTGAACAACCCTATTCACCCCTCCACTTT.

The CDR3 here is CSARDGTKETQYF. CDR3 sequence (DNA): TGCAGTGCTAGAGACGGGACTAAAGAGACCCAGTACTTC. The rearrangement uses TRBV20-1 and TRBJ2-5; 7 bases map to TRBD2. J gave up 3 bases and V 0 bases, and 1 base lay outside the gene matches. This CDR3 region has 13 residues. Looked up from germline, CDR1 is DFQATT and CDR2 is SNEGSKA (reference sequence).

Remarks on this clonotype: A much larger clone differs from this one at a single base, so this may be a read error. The rearrangement uses TRBV7-9 and TRBJ2-5; 11 nucleotides line up with TRBD2. Germline assignment: CDR1 SEHNR and CDR2 FQNEAQ (reference sequence). J gave up 4 bases and V 0 bases, and 10 bases lay outside the gene matches. This CDR3 comprises 18 residues. The CDR3, as DNA: TGTGCCAGCAGCTTAGCGCCAAGAACTAGCGGGGGACGAGAGACCCAGTACTTC. Its protein is CASSLAPRTSGGRETQYF. Full variable domain (remainder filled in from reference TRBV7-9 and TRBJ2-5): DTGVSQNPRHKITKRGQNVTFRCDPISEHNRLYWYRQTLGQGPEFLTYFQNEAQLEKSRLLSDRFSAERPKGSFSTLEIQRTEQGDSAMYLCASSLAPRTSGGRETQYFGPGTRLLVL.

The chain recombines TRBV18 with TRBJ2-7; maybe TRBD1 (8 bases). V lost 0 bases and J lost 1, with 13 bases in between. The CDR3 has 16 residues. From germline, CDR1 is KGHSH and CDR2 LQKENI. The CDR3 here is CASSPPGGTGSYEQYF. Here the CDR3 DNA reads TGTGCCAGCTCACCACCGGGGGGGACAGGTTCCTACGAGCAGTACTTC.

This clonotype was detected only a few times. The V call is TRBV28, the J call TRBJ2-4; no firm D call. Germline V gives CDR1 MDHEN, CDR2 SYDVKM. Trimming stripped 3 bases from V and 0 bases from J, with 6 bases between. The CDR3 extends over 14 amino acids. This chain's CDR3 is CASSFSVAKNIQYF. The DNA of the CDR3 is TGTGCCAGCAGTTTCTCGGTAGCCAAAAACATTCAGTACTTC. The whole variable domain, filled in from reference TRBV28 and TRBJ2-4, reads DVKVTQSSRYLVKRTGEKVFLECVQDMDHENMFWYRQDPGLGLRLIYFSYDVKMKEKGDIPEGYSVSREKKERFSLILESASTNQTSMYLCASSFSVAKNIQYFGAGTRLSVL.

This clonotype occurred many times. The V and J genes are TRBV18 and TRBJ2-2, with TRBD1 as a possible D gene (5 bases). V was pared by 0 bases and J by 4 bases, with 12 bases between. Germline V gene data show CDR1 as KGHSH and CDR2 as LQKENI. The CDR3 runs to 16 residues. CDR3 bases: TGTGCCAGCTCACCACCCCCAGGGTATAGCACCGGGGAGCTGTTTTTT. Protein product: CASSPPPGYSTGELFF.

There are many counts of this clonotype. The rearrangement joins TRBV12-3 or TRBV12-4 to TRBJ2-1; D is undetermined. V was pared by 8 bases and J by 6 bases, with 14 bases between. The CDR3 length is 13 residues. This chain's CDR3 is CASRTRLGNEQFF. CDR3 sequence (DNA): TGTGCCAGCCGAACCCGGTTGGGCAATGAGCAGTTCTTC.

V and J are TRBV12-5 and TRBJ2-1; D perhaps matches TRBD2 (7 bases). V lost 0 bases to trimming and J lost 7 bases, with 28 bases between them. CDR3 length: 20 residues. CDR1 and CDR2 from the germline V gene are LGHNT and FRNRAP. In nucleotides, the CDR3 is TGTGCTAGTGGTTTGGTACCCTGGGGGGCGGGAGACCCTGAACCAAATGAGCAGTTCTTC. This sequence encodes CASGLVPWGAGDPEPNEQFF.

This clonotype was recorded at least ten times. The CDR3 DNA is TGCAGTGCTAGAGACAATCTAGCGACAAAGACCTACGAGCAGTACTTC. This translates into CSARDNLATKTYEQYF. The V and J genes are TRBV20-1 and TRBJ2-7; possible D gene TRBD2, 6 bases. Trimming took off 0 bases at V and 2 bases at J, with 17 bases between the two ends. The length of the CDR3 is 16 residues. Germline loops: CDR1 DFQATT, CDR2 SNEGSKA (reference sequence).

Here the CDR3 DNA reads TGTGCCAGCAGCCAATTGACAGGCCCTTCTAGAGATACGCAGTATTTT. Translated: CASSQLTGPSRDTQYF. The chain employs TRBV14 and TRBJ2-3, with a possible D match to TRBD1 (6 bases). Germline V gene lookup returns CDR1 SGHDN and CDR2 FVKESK. The CDR3 length is 16 residues. The V end was cut by 2 bases, the J end by 5 bases, with 17 bases between. Together with reference TRBV14 and TRBJ2-3, the CDR3 gives the full variable domain: EAGVTQFPSHSVIEKGQTVTLRCDPISGHDNLYWYRRVMGKEIKFLLHFVKESKQDESGMPNNRFLAERTGGTYSTLKVQPAELEDSGVYFCASSQLTGPSRDTQYFGPGTRLTVL.

This clonotype was observed at least ten times. V and J are TRBV11-2 and TRBJ2-5; D possibly corresponds to TRBD1 (6 bases). CDR3 size: 16 residues. The V gene lost 5 bases and the J gene lost 2 bases, with 18 bases spanning the gap. In germline, CDR1 is SGHAT, CDR2 FQNNGV. The CDR3 sequence is CASSAHGQILQETQYF. DNA of the CDR3: TGTGCCAGCAGCGCCCACGGACAGATCCTACAAGAGACCCAGTACTTC.

The V call is TRBV5-1, the J call TRBJ2-1; TRBD2 might be the D (6 bases). Trimming took 0 bases from V and 7 from J, leaving 20 bases between them. The CDR3 sequence is 17 residues long. Looked up from germline, CDR1 is SGHRS and CDR2 is YFSETQ. Written as DNA, the CDR3 is TGCGCCAGCAGCTTGGCCTTGCGGGGAGCCAGGCGGAATGAGCAGTTCTTC. Its translation is CASSLALRGARRNEQFF. Full variable domain (rest looked up from reference TRBV5-1 and TRBJ2-1): KAGVTQTPRYLIKTRGQQVTLSCSPISGHRSVSWYQQTPGQGLQFLFEYFSETQRNKGNFPGRFSGRQFSNSRSEMNVSTLELGDSALYLCASSLALRGARRNEQFFGPGTRLTVL.